This T cell receptor beta chain originates from a study of T cell responses to AZD1222 COVID-19 vaccine. This clone has a single count. Antigen specificity is unknown. Clones were read by immunoSEQ multiplex PCR, and TCRdb kept only the in-frame ones, dropping some. The table has some 58,000 clones, about 80% seen once; the top ten hold around 5%. Study results and caveats: Reports say nearly half of spike-specific TCRs go after unmutated variant regions. Repertoires were obtained solely post-peak T cell response. Just a handful of AZD1222 recipients were seropositive at baseline.

The CDR3 length is 14 residues. From germline, CDR1 is MDHEN and CDR2 SYDVKM. The V gene lost 3 bases and the J gene lost 2 bases, with 8 bases spanning the gap. This TCR was sampled from an adult who received the AZD1222 COVID-19 vaccine. This material consisted of peripheral blood, taken 28 days after the second AZD1222 dose. The chain combines TRBV28 with TRBJ1-5; no definite D call. The CDR3 DNA reads TGTGCCAGCAGTTTGGGTGTGCGCAATCAGCCCCAGCATTTT. The encoded protein is CASSLGVRNQPQHF.